A single sample gave rise to the 25 T cell receptor beta chains below, sequenced in a study of blood T cell repertoires in COVID-19. TCRdb's copy holds only in-frame clones and misses some; the assay was immunoSEQ multiplex PCR. The sample records over 200,000 clones, about 88% being singletons. The sequencing input was peripheral blood. These receptors were obtained from a woman aged 55-69 years with acute or convalescent COVID-19.

CDR3 in amino acids: CASSGKASGRHDTQYF. The DNA of the CDR3 is TGTGCCAGCAGCGGAAAGGCTAGCGGGAGGCATGATACGCAGTATTTT. The V and J genes are TRBV5-4 and TRBJ2-3; 11 nucleotides match TRBD2. There are 16 residues in the CDR3. J gave up 6 bases and V 4 bases, and 10 bases lay outside the gene matches. Germline loops: CDR1 SGHNT, CDR2 YYREEE (reference sequence).

The rearrangement links TRBV28 to TRBJ1-2; D not resolved. The CDR3 runs to 13 residues. V was trimmed by 7 bases and J by 8 bases, leaving 17 bases between them. The germline CDR1 and CDR2 sequences are MDHEN and SYDVKM. The CDR3 DNA follows: TGTGCCAGCACGGGGTACCTCTGGGAGGGCTACACCTTC. This codes for CASTGYLWEGYTF.

The gene calls are TRBV28 and TRBJ1-6, with TRBD1 matching over 7 bases. The CDR3 runs to 14 residues. The V gene end was trimmed by 6 bases and the J gene end by 4 bases; junction bases not matched to a gene: 3. Germline V gene sequence: CDR1 MDHEN, CDR2 SYDVKM. The CDR3 here is CASRETGYNSPLHF. The CDR3 nucleotides read TGTGCCAGCAGAGAGACAGGGTATAATTCACCCCTCCACTTT.

The chain is built from TRBV5-1 and TRBJ1-1; D gene ambiguous. CDR1 SGHRS and CDR2 YFSETQ come from the germline V gene. CDR3 length: 16 amino acids. V was pared by 6 bases and J by 1 base, with 19 bases between. For the CDR3, the DNA is TGCGCCAGCAAAATTAGCTCCCTTATGGGGAACACTGAAGCTTTCTTT. Protein product: CASKISSLMGNTEAFF.

This rearrangement joins TRBV11-2 to TRBJ2-1; 12 bases align to TRBD2. The germline CDR1 and CDR2 sequences are SGHAT and FQNNGV. The CDR3 has 19 amino acids. V was clipped by 5 bases and J by 0 bases; unmatched bases: 11. The CDR3 DNA reads TGTGCCAGCAGCCCAAGACTAGCGGGGGCGCTAAGCTCCTACAATGAGCAGTTCTTC. This sequence encodes CASSPRLAGALSSYNEQFF.

The chain couples TRBV30 to TRBJ2-5, with 10 bases matching TRBD1. J was trimmed by 5 bases and V by 7 bases; bases with no gene match: 10. The CDR3 runs to 14 residues. CDR1 and CDR2 from the germline V gene are GTSNPN and SVGIG (reference sequence). This CDR3 is CAFDRGRSMETQYF. The CDR3 DNA is TGTGCCTTCGACAGGGGGCGATCAATGGAGACCCAGTACTTC.

J is TRBJ2-1 and V is TRBV9; D is perhaps TRBD2 (5 bases). Germline V lookup: CDR1 SGDLS, CDR2 YYNGEE. The CDR3 runs 12 residues. Trimming shortened V by 1 base and J by 6 bases, and 5 bases separated the two germline ends. This chain's CDR3 is CASSVTSNEQFF. The DNA for the CDR3 is TGTGCCAGCAGCGTAACTAGCAATGAGCAGTTCTTC.

The genes are TRBV7-2 and TRBJ2-1; TRBD2 aligns across 7 bases. V was pared by 2 bases and J by 6 bases, with 7 bases of the junction left unmatched. The CDR3 is 15 residues long. Germline V gene lookup returns CDR1 SGHTA and CDR2 FQGNSA. The CDR3 region has the DNA TGTGCCAGCAGCTTATCCACGGGACTACTCAATGAGCAGTTCTTC. It translates to CASSLSTGLLNEQFF.

This clone was counted only a few times. This chain joins TRBV30 and TRBJ2-7, with 7 bases identical to TRBD1. CDR1 and CDR2 from the germline V gene are GTSNPN and SVGIG (reference sequence). The CDR3 runs to 15 residues. The junction had 12 bases not matched to a gene; V was cut back by 5 bases and J by 2 bases. CDR3 in amino acids: CAWAPAGTATYEQYF. As DNA, the CDR3 is TGTGCCTGGGCGCCCGCTGGGACAGCCACCTACGAGCAGTACTTC.

The rearrangement links TRBV30 to TRBJ1-2; no reliable D call. The germline gives CDR1 GTSNPN, CDR2 SVGIG (reference sequence). Trimming cost V 4 bases and J 0 bases, with 9 bases left between them. This CDR3 spans 13 amino acids. This chain's CDR3 is CAWNGDANYGYTF. CDR3 nucleotide sequence: TGTGCCTGGAACGGAGACGCTAACTATGGCTACACCTTC. Full variable domain (missing parts from reference TRBV30 and TRBJ1-2): SQTIHQWPATLVQPVGSPLSLECTVEGTSNPNLYWYRQAAGRGLQLLFYSVGIGQISSEVPQNLSASRPQDRQFILSSKKLLLSDSGFYLCAWNGDANYGYTFGSGTRLTVV.

The chain links TRBV10-3 to TRBJ1-6; 8 bases are a match to TRBD1. After removal of 0 bases from V and 7 bases from J, the junction contained 5 bases not matched to a gene. The CDR3 totals 16 residues. In germline, CDR1 is ENHRY, CDR2 SYGVKD. CDR3 region: CAISESKYRGNSPLHF. The CDR3 nucleotides read TGTGCCATCAGTGAGTCGAAGTACAGGGGGAATTCACCCCTCCACTTT.

The genes are TRBV6-6 and TRBJ2-7, with D perhaps matching TRBD2 (6 bases). This CDR3 is built from 14 residues. V dropped 6 bases and J dropped 5 bases, with 17 bases sitting between them. Germline V gene data show CDR1 as MNHNY and CDR2 as SVGAGI (reference sequence). The CDR3, as DNA: TGTGCCAGCAGAACTATGACTAGTTGGGACGAGCAGTACTTC. Translation gives CASRTMTSWDEQYF.

This chain links TRBV9 with TRBJ2-2, with D possibly matching TRBD2 (6 bases). Trimming removed 3 bases from V and 3 bases from J, with 18 bases in between. The germline gives CDR1 SGDLS, CDR2 YYNGEE. The CDR3 sequence is 17 residues long. The chain's CDR3 is CASSAPTGLHYTGELFF. CDR3 nucleotides: TGTGCCAGCAGCGCTCCTACAGGACTACATTACACCGGGGAGCTGTTTTTT.

This sequence joins TRBV30 and TRBJ2-7; 7 bases align to TRBD2. Looked up from germline, CDR1 is GTSNPN and CDR2 is SVGIG (reference sequence). This CDR3 spans 15 amino acids. V gave up 1 base and J gave up 4 bases; unmatched junction bases: 10. In DNA form, the CDR3 reads TGTGCCTGGAGTGCCGGAGACCGAGCGGGATACGAGCAGTACTTC. This translates into CAWSAGDRAGYEQYF.

V and J are TRBV19 and TRBJ2-2; 11 nucleotides agree with TRBD2. The J segment lost 2 bases and the V segment lost 5 bases, leaving 13 bases of the junction unmatched. Germline values: CDR1 LNHDA, CDR2 SQIVND (reference sequence). The CDR3 runs to 19 residues. Here the CDR3 reads CASSLHPGLAEANTGELFF. The CDR3 coding sequence is TGTGCCAGTAGTCTCCACCCGGGACTAGCGGAAGCAAACACCGGGGAGCTGTTTTTT.

To note about this clone: This CDR3 is also generated by other DNA sequences in the sample. The J gene is TRBJ2-6, the V gene TRBV6-5; 8 bases map to TRBD1. Germline values: CDR1 MNHEY, CDR2 SVGAGI. The CDR3 runs 15 residues. Unmatched junction bases numbered 1, after V lost 6 bases and J lost 0 bases. In nucleotides, the CDR3 is TGTGCCAGCAGAACAGGGGGCTCTGGGGCCAACGTCCTGACTTTC. Translated, it gives CASRTGGSGANVLTF.

V and J are TRBV28 and TRBJ1-3; D call uncertain. Trimming removed 4 bases from V and 2 bases from J, with 12 bases in between. The CDR3 contains 15 residues. Germline V gene lookup returns CDR1 MDHEN and CDR2 SYDVKM. CDR3 DNA: TGTGCCAGCAGTTCCCTAGGCGCGGCTGGAAACACCATATATTTT. It is translated as CASSSLGAAGNTIYF.

This sequence joins TRBV19 and TRBJ1-3; possibly TRBD1 for D (5 bases). V shed 4 bases and J shed 4 bases, with 17 bases lying between them. Germline V gives CDR1 LNHDA, CDR2 SQIVND (reference sequence). The CDR3 contains 16 residues. The CDR3 region has the DNA TGTGCCAGTAGTACCTACTTCGCAGGGTCCGGAAACACCATATATTTT. Residues: CASSTYFAGSGNTIYF.

The chain links TRBV4-1 to TRBJ1-6, with no clear D. V was cut by 0 bases and J by 6 bases, with 12 bases left in between. The CDR3 extends over 16 amino acids. Germline values: CDR1 MGHRA, CDR2 YSYEKL. The CDR3 coding sequence is TGCGCCAGCAGCCAAGAAGAAGCTCTTGTTAATTCACCCCTCCACTTT. Its protein is CASSQEEALVNSPLHF.

For the CDR3, the DNA is TGTGCCAGTAGTATAGGTAGCGGGAGGGCCATAGGGGATGAGCAGTTCTTC. Protein: CASSIGSGRAIGDEQFF. The chain joins TRBV19 to TRBJ2-1; TRBD2 matches at 11 bases. V shed 1 base, J shed 8 bases, and the junction held 10 bases outside the gene matches. The germline gives CDR1 LNHDA, CDR2 SQIVND (reference sequence). This CDR3 is 17 amino acids long. The full variable domain, with the rest looked up from reference TRBV19 and TRBJ2-1, is DGGITQSPKYLFRKEGQNVTLSCEQNLNHDAMYWYRQDPGQGLRLIYYSQIVNDFQKGDIAEGYSVSREKKESFPLTVTSAQKNPTAFYLCASSIGSGRAIGDEQFFGPGTRLTVL.

This clone was counted once. The V gene is TRBV30, the J gene TRBJ1-6; D possibly corresponds to TRBD1 (6 bases). Germline V gene lookup returns CDR1 GTSNPN and CDR2 SVGIG (reference sequence). The germline V and J ends were trimmed by 3 bases and 7 bases, with 13 bases remaining between them. The CDR3 is 14 residues long. CDR3 in DNA: TGTGCCTGGAGACGGACAGCAACAAATTCACCCCTCCACTTT. Its protein product is CAWRRTATNSPLHF.

The rearrangement uses TRBV18 and TRBJ1-2; TRBD1 might be the D (5 bases). CDR3 size: 14 residues. Germline V gene data show CDR1 as KGHSH and CDR2 as LQKENI. Trimming removed 6 bases at V and 6 bases at J, with 17 bases between. The CDR3 loop is CASSRDSLGDGYTF. DNA of the CDR3: TGTGCCAGCTCGCGGGACTCCCTCGGGGATGGCTACACCTTC. Drawing the rest from reference TRBV18 and TRBJ1-2, the complete variable domain is NAGVMQNPRHLVRRRGQEARLRCSPMKGHSHVYWYRQLPEEGLKFMVYLQKENIIDESGMPKERFSAEFPKEGPSILRIQQVVRGDSAAYFCASSRDSLGDGYTFGSGTRLTVV.

The chain combines TRBV7-9 with TRBJ2-2, with D maybe TRBD1 (6 bases). In germline, CDR1 is SEHNR, CDR2 FQNEAQ (reference sequence). This CDR3 is 13 amino acids long. V was trimmed by 5 bases and J by 8 bases, leaving 12 bases between them. CDR3 sequence: CASSTRQEGELFF. The CDR3 DNA follows: TGTGCCAGCAGCACCCGACAGGAAGGGGAGCTGTTTTTT.

The chain links TRBV10-3 to TRBJ2-5; D remains ambiguous. V was pared by 10 bases and J by 5 bases, with 11 bases between. This CDR3 spans 11 amino acids. Germline loops: CDR1 ENHRY, CDR2 SYGVKD. The CDR3 sequence is CASAALETQYF. CDR3 DNA: TGTGCCAGCGCCGCGCTGGAGACCCAGTACTTC.

This chain uses TRBV18 with TRBJ1-1; 7 nucleotides align to TRBD1. This CDR3 comprises 15 residues. Germline V gene data show CDR1 as KGHSH and CDR2 as LQKENI. After removal of 6 bases from V and 1 base from J, the junction contained 8 bases not matched to a gene. In DNA form, the CDR3 reads TGTGCCAGCTCGCCCCCGACAGGGAAGAACACTGAAGCTTTCTTT. This codes for CASSPPTGKNTEAFF.